This TCR beta chain was documented in a study of regulatory T cells in long-lasting Graves disease. The CDR3 totals 19 residues. V was clipped by 0 bases and J by 3 bases; unmatched bases: 16. Findings and limits, study-wide: Persistent Graves' cases showed lower TCR diversity than newly diagnosed cases.

This clonotype was counted at least ten times. What it recognizes is unknown. Arm-PCR with iRepertoire HTBI primers amplified the CDR3 regions for these TCR beta libraries. TCRdb passed the multiplex PCR reads through MiXCR, listing each CDR3 protein once. The sample consists of some 250,000 distinct CDR3 sequences, 15% to 20% of them appearing once. Time point in this sample: newly diagnosed GD, antithyroid drugs for less than 3 months. The TCR library was made from RNA extracted from PBMCs. These data are also associated with another study on T cells in Graves' hyperthyroidism and ophthalmopathy.

The source is a woman in her 30s with Graves disease. The material was peripheral blood mononuclear cells (PBMCs), obtained at new diagnosis, from a patient treated with antithyroid drugs. This sequence joins TRBV12-3 or TRBV12-4 and TRBJ1-1; the match to TRBD1 covers 7 bases. The CDR3, as DNA: TGTGCCAGCAGTTTAGCGCGGGGAAAACAGGGGTGGACGGACACTGAAGCTTTCTTT. This encodes CASSLARGKQGWTDTEAFF.